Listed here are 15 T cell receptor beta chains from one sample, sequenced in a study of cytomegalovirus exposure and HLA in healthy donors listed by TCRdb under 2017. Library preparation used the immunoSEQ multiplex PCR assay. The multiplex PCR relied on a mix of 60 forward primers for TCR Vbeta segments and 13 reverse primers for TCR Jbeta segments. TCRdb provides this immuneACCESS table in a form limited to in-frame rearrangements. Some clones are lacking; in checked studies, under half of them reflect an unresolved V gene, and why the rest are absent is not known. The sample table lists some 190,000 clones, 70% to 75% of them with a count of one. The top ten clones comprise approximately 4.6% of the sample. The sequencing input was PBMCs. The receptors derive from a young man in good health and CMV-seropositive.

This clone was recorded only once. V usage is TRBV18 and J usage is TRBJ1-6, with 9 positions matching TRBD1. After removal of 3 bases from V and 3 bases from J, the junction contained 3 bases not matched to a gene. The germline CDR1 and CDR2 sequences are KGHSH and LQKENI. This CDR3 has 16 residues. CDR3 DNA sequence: TGTGCCAGCTCACCGGGACAGGGTATCTATAATTCACCCCTCCACTTT. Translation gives CASSPGQGIYNSPLHF. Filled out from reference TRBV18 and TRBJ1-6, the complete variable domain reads NAGVMQNPRHLVRRRGQEARLRCSPMKGHSHVYWYRQLPEEGLKFMVYLQKENIIDESGMPKERFSAEFPKEGPSILRIQQVVRGDSAAYFCASSPGQGIYNSPLHFGNGTRLTVT.

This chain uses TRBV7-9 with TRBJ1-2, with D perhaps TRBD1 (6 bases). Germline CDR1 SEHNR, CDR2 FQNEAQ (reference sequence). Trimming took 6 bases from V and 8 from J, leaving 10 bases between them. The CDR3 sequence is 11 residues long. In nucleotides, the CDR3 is TGTGCCAGCAGATCAGACAGGGGCTACACCTTC. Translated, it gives CASRSDRGYTF.

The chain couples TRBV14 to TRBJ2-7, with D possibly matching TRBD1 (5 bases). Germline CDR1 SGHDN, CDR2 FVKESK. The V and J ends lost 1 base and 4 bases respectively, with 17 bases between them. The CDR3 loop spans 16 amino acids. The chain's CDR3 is CASSQVTAKGWYEQYF. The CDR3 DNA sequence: TGTGCCAGCAGCCAAGTGACAGCCAAGGGGTGGTACGAGCAGTACTTC.

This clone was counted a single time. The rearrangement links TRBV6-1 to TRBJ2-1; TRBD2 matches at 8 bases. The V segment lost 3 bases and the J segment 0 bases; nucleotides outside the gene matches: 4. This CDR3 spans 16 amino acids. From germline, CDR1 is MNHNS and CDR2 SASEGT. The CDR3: CASSEGSGISYNEQFF. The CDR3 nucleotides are TGTGCCAGCAGTGAGGGTAGCGGGATCTCCTACAATGAGCAGTTCTTC.

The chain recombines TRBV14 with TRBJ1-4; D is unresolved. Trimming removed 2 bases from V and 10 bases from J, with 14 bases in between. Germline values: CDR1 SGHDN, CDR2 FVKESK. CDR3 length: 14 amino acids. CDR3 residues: CASSQSGRFGKLFF. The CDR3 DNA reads TGTGCCAGCAGCCAAAGCGGGAGGTTTGGAAAACTGTTTTTT.

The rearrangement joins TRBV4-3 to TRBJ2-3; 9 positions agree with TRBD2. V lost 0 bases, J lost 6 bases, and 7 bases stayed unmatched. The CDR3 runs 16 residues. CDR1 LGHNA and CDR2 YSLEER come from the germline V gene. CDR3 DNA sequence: TGCGCCAGCAGCCAAGATGGTGCGGGAGGGCGGGATACGCAGTATTTT. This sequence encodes CASSQDGAGGRDTQYF.

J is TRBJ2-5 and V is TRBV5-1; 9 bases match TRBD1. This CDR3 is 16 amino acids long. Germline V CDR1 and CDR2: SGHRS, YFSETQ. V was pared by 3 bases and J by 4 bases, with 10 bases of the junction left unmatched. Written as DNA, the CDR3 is TGCGCCAGCAGCTCACGGGACAGGGTAGCTGTAGAGACCCAGTACTTC. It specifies CASSSRDRVAVETQYF. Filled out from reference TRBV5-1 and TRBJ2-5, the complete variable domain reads KAGVTQTPRYLIKTRGQQVTLSCSPISGHRSVSWYQQTPGQGLQFLFEYFSETQRNKGNFPGRFSGRQFSNSRSEMNVSTLELGDSALYLCASSSRDRVAVETQYFGPGTRLLVL.

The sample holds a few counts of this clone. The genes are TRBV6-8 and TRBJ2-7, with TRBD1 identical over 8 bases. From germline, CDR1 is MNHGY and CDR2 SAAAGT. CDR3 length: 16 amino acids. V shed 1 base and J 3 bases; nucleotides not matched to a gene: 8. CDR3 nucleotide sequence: TGTGCCAGCAGTTACTGGAACAGGGGGGTCAGCTACGAGCAGTACTTC. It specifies CASSYWNRGVSYEQYF.

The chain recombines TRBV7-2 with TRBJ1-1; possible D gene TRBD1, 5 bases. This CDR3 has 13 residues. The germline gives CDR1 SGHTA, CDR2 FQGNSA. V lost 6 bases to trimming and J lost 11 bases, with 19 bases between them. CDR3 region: CASRLRGTARAFF. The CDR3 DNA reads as TGTGCCAGCAGGTTACGCGGGACCGCGAGGGCTTTCTTT.

CDR3 DNA: TGTGCCAGCAGTTTCTTCCGATTGGGAGGCCATCAGCCCCAGCATTTT. Translated: CASSFFRLGGHQPQHF. This sequence joins TRBV27 and TRBJ1-5; D call uncertain. Between the trimmed V and J ends, which lost 3 bases and 5 bases, there was a span of 17 bases. This CDR3 is built from 16 residues. Germline lookup yields CDR1 MNHEY and CDR2 SMNVEV (reference sequence).

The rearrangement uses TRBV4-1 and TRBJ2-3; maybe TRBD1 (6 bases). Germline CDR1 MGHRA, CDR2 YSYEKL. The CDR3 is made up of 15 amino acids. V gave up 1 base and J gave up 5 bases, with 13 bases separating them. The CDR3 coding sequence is TGCGCCAGCAGCCAAGTCCGGCAGGGGCTAGATACGCAGTATTTT. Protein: CASSQVRQGLDTQYF.

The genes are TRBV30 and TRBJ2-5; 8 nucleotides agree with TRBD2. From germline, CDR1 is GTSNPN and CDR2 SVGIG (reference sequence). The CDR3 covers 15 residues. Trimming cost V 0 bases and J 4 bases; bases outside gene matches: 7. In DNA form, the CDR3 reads TGTGCCTGGAGTGTAACGGGGGGGTCTGGAGAGACCCAGTACTTC. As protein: CAWSVTGGSGETQYF.

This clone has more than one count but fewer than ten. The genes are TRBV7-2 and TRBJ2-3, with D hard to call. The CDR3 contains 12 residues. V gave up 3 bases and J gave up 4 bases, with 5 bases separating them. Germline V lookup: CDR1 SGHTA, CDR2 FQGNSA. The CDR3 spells CASSLTADTQYF. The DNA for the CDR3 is TGTGCCAGCAGCTTGACTGCAGATACGCAGTATTTT. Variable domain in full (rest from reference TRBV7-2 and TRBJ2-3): GAGVSQSPSNKVTEKGKDVELRCDPISGHTALYWYRQSLGQGLEFLIYFQGNSAPDKSGLPSDRFSAERTGGSVSTLTIQRTQQEDSAVYLCASSLTADTQYFGPGTRLTVL.

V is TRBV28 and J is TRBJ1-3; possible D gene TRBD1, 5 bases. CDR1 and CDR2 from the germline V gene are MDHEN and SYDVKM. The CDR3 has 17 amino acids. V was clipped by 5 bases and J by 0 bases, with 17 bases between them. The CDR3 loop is CASSPATGGISGNTIYF. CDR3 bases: TGTGCCAGCAGTCCCGCTACCGGGGGAATCTCTGGAAACACCATATATTTT.

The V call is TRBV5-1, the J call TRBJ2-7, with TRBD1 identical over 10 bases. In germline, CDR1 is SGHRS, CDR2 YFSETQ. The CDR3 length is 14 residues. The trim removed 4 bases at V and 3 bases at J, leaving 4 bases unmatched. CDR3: CASSPGQGGYEQYF. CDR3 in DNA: TGCGCCAGCAGCCCCGGACAGGGGGGCTACGAGCAGTACTTC.